Detailed here is one T cell receptor beta chain. Its specificity is not known. Germline values: CDR1 SGHNT, CDR2 YYREEE (reference sequence). With 1 base removed from V and 4 bases from J, the gap between germline ends came to 11 bases. This CDR3 is built from 14 residues. Study processing details: Owing to the provision of junction-only sequences devoid of quality scores by immunoSEQ, filtering differed. Clones were sequenced by immunoSEQ multiplex PCR, and TCRdb holds only the in-frame ones, with some missing. Clonal size and the V and J genes are those of that table, whereas D and trimming came from the DNA. The data contain about 2,100,000 clones, 93% of them singletons. This record comes from a study of shared clonotypes between healthy human individuals. In the study overall: Three plates were used per donor for CD4 naive, three for CD4 memory, two for CD8 naive and one for CD8 memory.

Study-level findings and limits: An expected dependence of interdonor clonotype sharing on sequencing depth was noted.

Naivety among CD8 cells was defined by CD45RO negativity and positive CCR7 selection, thereby excluding terminally differentiated effector memory CD45RA+ cells. This TCR was recovered from a man aged 18 to 29 in good health. Some clones in this sample may be carry-over from other donors' samples. The rearrangement links TRBV5-4 to TRBJ1-2; D perhaps matches TRBD1 (6 bases). Sequenced material: naive CD8+ T cells from PBMCs. The CDR3 bases are TGTGCCAGCAGCTTGAGGGACATTGGCTATGGCTACACCTTC. It yields the protein CASSLRDIGYGYTF.